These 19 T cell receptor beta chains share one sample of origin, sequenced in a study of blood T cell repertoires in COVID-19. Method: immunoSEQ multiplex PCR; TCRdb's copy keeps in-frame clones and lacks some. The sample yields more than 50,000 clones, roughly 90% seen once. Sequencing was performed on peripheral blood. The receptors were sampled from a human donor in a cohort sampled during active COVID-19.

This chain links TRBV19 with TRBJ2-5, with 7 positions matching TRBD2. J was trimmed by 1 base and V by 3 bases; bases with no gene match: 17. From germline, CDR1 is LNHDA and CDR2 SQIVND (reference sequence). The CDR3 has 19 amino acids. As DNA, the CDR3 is TGTGCCAGTAGTATTAGCGGGTCCATCACTCTTTCCCCCCAAGAGACCCAGTACTTC. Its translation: CASSISGSITLSPQETQYF.

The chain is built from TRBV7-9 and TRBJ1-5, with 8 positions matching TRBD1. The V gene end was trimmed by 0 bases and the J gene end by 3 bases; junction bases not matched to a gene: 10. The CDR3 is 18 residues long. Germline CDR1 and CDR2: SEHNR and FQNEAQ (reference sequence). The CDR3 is CASSLAAGRGPNNQPQHF. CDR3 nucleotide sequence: TGTGCCAGCAGCTTAGCCGCCGGCAGGGGGCCGAACAATCAGCCCCAGCATTTT.

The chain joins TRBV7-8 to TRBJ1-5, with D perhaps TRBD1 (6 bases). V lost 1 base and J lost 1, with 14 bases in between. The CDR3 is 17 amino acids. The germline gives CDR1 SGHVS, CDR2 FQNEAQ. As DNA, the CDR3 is TGTGCCAGCAGCTTAGGGCCGACAGGAGAGAGCAATCAGCCCCAGCATTTT. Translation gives CASSLGPTGESNQPQHF.

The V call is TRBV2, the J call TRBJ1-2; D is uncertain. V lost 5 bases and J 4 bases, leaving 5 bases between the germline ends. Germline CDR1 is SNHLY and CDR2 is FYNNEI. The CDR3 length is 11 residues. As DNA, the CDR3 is TGTGCCAGCAGTCCCCTCTATGGCTACACCTTC. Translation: CASSPLYGYTF.

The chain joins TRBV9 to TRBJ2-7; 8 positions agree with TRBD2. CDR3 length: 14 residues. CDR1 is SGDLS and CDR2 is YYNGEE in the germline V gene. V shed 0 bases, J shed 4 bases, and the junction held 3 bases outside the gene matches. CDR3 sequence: CASSVGLAPYEQYF. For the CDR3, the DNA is TGTGCCAGCAGCGTAGGACTAGCGCCGTACGAGCAGTACTTC. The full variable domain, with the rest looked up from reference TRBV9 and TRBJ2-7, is DSGVTQTPKHLITATGQRVTLRCSPRSGDLSVYWYQQSLDQGLQFLIQYYNGEERAKGNILERFSAQQFPDLHSELNLSSLELGDSALYFCASSVGLAPYEQYFGPGTRLTVT.

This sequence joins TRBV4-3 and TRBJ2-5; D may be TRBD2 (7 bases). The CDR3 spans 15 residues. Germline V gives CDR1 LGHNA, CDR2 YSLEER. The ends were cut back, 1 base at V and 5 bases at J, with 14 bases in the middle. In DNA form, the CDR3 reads TGCGCCAGCAGCCAAGTTTCGGGGGGCTTCGAGACCCAGTACTTC. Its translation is CASSQVSGGFETQYF.

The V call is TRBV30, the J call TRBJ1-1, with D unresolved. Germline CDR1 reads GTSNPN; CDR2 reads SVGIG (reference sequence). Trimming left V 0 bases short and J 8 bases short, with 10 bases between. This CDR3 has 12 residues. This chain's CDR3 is CAWSVPAAEAFF. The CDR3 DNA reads TGTGCCTGGAGTGTACCCGCGGCGGAAGCTTTCTTT.

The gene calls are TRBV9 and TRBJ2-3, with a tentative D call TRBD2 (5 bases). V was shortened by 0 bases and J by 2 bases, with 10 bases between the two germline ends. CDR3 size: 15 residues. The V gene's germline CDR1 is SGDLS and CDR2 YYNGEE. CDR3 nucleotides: TGTGCCAGCAGCGTAGCAACTAGGAACACAGATACGCAGTATTTT. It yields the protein CASSVATRNTDTQYF. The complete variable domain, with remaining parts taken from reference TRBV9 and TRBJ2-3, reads DSGVTQTPKHLITATGQRVTLRCSPRSGDLSVYWYQQSLDQGLQFLIQYYNGEERAKGNILERFSAQQFPDLHSELNLSSLELGDSALYFCASSVATRNTDTQYFGPGTRLTVL.

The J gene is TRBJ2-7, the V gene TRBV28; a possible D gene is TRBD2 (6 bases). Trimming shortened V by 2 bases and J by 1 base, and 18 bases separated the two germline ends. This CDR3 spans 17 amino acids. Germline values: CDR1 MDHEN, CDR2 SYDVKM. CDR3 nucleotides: TGTGCCAGCAGTTTACCCATCCCGGGACTCCCATCCTACGAGCAGTACTTC. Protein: CASSLPIPGLPSYEQYF.

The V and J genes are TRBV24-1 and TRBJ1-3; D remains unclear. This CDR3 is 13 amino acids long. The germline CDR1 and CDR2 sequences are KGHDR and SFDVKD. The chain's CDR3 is CPLRHTSGNTIYF. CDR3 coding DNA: TGTCCCCTAAGACATACCTCTGGAAACACCATATATTTT.

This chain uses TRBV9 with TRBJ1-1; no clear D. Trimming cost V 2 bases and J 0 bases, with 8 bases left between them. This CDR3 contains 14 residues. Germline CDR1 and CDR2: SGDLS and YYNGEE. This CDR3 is CASSVSEMNTEAFF. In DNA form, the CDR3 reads TGTGCCAGCAGCGTCAGCGAAATGAACACTGAAGCTTTCTTT. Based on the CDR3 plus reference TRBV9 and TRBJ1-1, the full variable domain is DSGVTQTPKHLITATGQRVTLRCSPRSGDLSVYWYQQSLDQGLQFLIQYYNGEERAKGNILERFSAQQFPDLHSELNLSSLELGDSALYFCASSVSEMNTEAFFGQGTRLTVV.

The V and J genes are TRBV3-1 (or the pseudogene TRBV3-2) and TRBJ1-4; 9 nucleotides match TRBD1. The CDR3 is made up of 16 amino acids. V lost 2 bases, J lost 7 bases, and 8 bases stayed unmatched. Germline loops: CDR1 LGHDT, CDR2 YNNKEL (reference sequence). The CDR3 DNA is TGTGCCAGCAGCCAAAGGTTGGGGGACAGGGCTGAAAAACTGTTTTTT. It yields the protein CASSQRLGDRAEKLFF.

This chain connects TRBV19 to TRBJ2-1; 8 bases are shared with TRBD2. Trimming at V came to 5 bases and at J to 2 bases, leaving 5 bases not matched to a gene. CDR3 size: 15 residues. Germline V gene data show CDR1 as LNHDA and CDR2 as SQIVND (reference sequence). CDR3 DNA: TGTGCCAGTAGTGGAGCGGGGGCAGCCTACAATGAGCAGTTCTTC. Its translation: CASSGAGAAYNEQFF.

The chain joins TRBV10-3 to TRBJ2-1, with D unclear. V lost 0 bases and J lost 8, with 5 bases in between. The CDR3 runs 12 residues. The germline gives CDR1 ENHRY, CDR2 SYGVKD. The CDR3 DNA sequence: TGTGCCATCAGTGAGTCCCAGGATGAGCAGTTCTTC. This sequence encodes CAISESQDEQFF.

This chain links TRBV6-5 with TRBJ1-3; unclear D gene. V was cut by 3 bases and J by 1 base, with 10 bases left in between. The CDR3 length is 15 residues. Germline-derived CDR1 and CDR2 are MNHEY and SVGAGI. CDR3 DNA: TGTGCCAGCAGTTATCGGCTAGAGTCTGGAAACACCATATATTTT. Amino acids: CASSYRLESGNTIYF.

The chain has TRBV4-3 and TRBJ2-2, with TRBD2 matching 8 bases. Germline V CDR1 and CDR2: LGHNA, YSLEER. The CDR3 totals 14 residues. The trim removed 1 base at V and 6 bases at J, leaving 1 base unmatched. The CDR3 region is CASSQVGLAGELFF. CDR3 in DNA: TGCGCCAGCAGCCAAGTGGGACTAGCCGGGGAGCTGTTTTTT.

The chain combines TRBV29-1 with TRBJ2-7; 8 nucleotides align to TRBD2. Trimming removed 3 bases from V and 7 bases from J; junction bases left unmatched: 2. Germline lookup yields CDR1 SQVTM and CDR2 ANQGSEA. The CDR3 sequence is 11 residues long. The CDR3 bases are TGCAGCGTTGATCGGGGGGGTGAGCAGTACTTC. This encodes CSVDRGGEQYF.

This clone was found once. The DNA of the CDR3 is TGTGCCAGCAGCTTAGGGGAGAGCAATCAGCCCCAGCATTTT. Translating it yields CASSLGESNQPQHF. The rearrangement uses TRBV7-2 and TRBJ1-5, with unresolved D. Germline-derived CDR1 and CDR2 are SGHTA and FQGNSA. The CDR3 loop spans 14 amino acids. V gave up 1 base and J gave up 1 base, with 5 bases separating them.

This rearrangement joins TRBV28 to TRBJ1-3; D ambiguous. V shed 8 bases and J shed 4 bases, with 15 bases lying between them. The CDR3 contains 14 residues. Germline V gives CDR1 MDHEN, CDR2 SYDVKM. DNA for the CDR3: TGTGCCAGCCTAACTCGGAGTCTCGGAAACACCATATATTTT. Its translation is CASLTRSLGNTIYF.